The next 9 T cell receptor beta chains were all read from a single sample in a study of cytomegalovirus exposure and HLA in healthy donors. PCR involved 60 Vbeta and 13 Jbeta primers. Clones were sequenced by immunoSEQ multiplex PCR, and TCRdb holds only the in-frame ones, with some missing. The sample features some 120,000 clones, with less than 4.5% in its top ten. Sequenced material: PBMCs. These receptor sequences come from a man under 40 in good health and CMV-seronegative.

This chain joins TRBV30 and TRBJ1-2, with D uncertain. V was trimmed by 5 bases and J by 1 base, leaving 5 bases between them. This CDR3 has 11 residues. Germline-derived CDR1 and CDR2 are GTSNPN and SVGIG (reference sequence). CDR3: CAWSVNYGYTF. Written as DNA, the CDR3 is TGTGCCTGGTCCGTTAACTATGGCTACACCTTC. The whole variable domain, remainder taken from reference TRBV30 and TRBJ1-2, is SQTIHQWPATLVQPVGSPLSLECTVEGTSNPNLYWYRQAAGRGLQLLFYSVGIGQISSEVPQNLSASRPQDRQFILSSKKLLLSDSGFYLCAWSVNYGYTFGSGTRLTVV.

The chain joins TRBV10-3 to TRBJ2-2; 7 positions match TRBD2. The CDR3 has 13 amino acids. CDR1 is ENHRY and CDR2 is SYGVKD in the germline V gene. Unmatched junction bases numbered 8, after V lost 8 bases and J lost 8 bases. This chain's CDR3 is CAIGGDYTGELFF. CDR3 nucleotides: TGTGCCATCGGGGGGGACTATACGGGGGAGCTGTTTTTT.

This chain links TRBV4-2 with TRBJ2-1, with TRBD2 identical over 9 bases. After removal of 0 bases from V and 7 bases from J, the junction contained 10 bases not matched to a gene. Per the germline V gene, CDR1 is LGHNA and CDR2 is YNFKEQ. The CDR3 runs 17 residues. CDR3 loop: CASSQEVAGVSENEQFF. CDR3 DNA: TGTGCCAGCAGCCAAGAGGTAGCGGGGGTTTCCGAGAATGAGCAGTTCTTC.

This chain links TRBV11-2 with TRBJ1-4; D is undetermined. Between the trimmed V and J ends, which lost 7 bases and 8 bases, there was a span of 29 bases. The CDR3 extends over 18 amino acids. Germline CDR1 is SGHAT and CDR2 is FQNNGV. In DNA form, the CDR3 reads TGTGCCAGCACCAACCTGTACGATTTGGGCCCATGGAACGAAAAACTGTTTTTT. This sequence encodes CASTNLYDLGPWNEKLFF.

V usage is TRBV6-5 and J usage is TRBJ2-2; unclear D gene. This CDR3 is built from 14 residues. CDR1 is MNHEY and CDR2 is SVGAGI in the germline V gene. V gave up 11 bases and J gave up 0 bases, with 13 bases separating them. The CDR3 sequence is CAVAWASNTGELFF. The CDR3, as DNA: TGTGCCGTGGCTTGGGCCTCGAACACCGGGGAGCTGTTTTTT.

The CDR3 sequence is CASSLLVGASSGANVLTF. As DNA, the CDR3 is TGCGCCAGCAGCTTGTTGGTGGGGGCCTCGTCTGGGGCCAACGTCCTGACTTTC. J is TRBJ2-6 and V is TRBV5-1; D might be TRBD1 (6 bases). Trimming shortened V by 1 base and J by 1 base, and 15 bases separated the two germline ends. CDR1 and CDR2 from the germline V gene are SGHRS and YFSETQ. This CDR3 contains 18 residues.

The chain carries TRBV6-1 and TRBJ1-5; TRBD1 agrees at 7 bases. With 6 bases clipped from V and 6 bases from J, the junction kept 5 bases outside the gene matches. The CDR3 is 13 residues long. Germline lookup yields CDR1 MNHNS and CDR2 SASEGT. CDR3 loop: CASRLDRAQPQHF. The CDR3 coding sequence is TGTGCCAGCAGGCTTGACAGGGCTCAGCCCCAGCATTTT.

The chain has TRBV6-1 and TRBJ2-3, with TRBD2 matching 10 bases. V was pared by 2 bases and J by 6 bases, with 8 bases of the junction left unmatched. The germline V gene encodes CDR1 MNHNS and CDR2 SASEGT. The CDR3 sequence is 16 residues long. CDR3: CASSETLAGGRDTQYF. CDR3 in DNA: TGTGCCAGCAGTGAAACTTTAGCGGGGGGCCGGGATACGCAGTATTTT.

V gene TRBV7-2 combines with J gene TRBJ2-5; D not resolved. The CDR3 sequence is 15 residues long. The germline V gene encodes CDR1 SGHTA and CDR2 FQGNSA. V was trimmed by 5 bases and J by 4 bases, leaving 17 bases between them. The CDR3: CASSLTTTAVETQYF. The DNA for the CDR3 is TGTGCCAGCAGCCTCACTACGACGGCGGTAGAGACCCAGTACTTC.